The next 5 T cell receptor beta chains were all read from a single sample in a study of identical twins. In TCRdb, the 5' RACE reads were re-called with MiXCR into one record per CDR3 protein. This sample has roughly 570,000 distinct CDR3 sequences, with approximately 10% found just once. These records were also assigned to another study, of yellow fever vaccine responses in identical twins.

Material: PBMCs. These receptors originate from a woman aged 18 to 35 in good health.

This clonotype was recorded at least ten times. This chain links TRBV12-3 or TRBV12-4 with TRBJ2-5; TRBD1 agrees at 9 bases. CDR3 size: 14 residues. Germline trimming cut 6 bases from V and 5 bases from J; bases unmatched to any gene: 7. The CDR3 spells CASSRDRVPETQYF. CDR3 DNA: TGTGCCAGCAGCCGGGACAGGGTACCGGAGACCCAGTACTTC.

DNA for the CDR3: TGTGCCAGCAGCGTGACTAGTACCGTCGCGGGGGAGCTGTTTTTT. Its protein product is CASSVTSTVAGELFF. The chain is built from TRBV9 and TRBJ2-2; TRBD2 is a possible D gene (6 bases). The CDR3 covers 15 residues. The germline V gene has CDR1 SGDLS and CDR2 YYNGEE. V lost 2 bases and J 8 bases, leaving 16 bases between the germline ends.

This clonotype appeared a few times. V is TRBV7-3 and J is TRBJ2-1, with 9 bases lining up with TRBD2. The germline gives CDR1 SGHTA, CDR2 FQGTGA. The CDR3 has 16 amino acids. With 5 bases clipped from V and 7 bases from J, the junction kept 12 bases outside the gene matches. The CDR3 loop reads CASSPTPQRGDNEQFF. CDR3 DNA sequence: TGTGCCAGCAGCCCCACCCCCCAGCGGGGGGATAATGAGCAGTTCTTC.

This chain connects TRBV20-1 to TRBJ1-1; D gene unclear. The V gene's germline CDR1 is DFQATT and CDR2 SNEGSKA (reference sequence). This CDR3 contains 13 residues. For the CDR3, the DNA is TGCAACCCTTCTTACGGTATCGACACTGAAGCTTTCTTT. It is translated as CNPSYGIDTEAFF.

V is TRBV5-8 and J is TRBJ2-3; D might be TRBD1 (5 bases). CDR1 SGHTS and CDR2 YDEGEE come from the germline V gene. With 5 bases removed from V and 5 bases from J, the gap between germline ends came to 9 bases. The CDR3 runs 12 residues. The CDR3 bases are TGTGCCAGCAGTGGGGCCGAAGATACGCAGTATTTT. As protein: CASSGAEDTQYF. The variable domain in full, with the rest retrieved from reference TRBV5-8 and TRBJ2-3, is EAGVTQSPTHLIKTRGQQATLRCSPISGHTSVYWYQQALGLGLQFLLWYDEGEERNRGNFPPRFSGRQFPNYSSELNVNALELEDSALYLCASSGAEDTQYFGPGTRLTVL.